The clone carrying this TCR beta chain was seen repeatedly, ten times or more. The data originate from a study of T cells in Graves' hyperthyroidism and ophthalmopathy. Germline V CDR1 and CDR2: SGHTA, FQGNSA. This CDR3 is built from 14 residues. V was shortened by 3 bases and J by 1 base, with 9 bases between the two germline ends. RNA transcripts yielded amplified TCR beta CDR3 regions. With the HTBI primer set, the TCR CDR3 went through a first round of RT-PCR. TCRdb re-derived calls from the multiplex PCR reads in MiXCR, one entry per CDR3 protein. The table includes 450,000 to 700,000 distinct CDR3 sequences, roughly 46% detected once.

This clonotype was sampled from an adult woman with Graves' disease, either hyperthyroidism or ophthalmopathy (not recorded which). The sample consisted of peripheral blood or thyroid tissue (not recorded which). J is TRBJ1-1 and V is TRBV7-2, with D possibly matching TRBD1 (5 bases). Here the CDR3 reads CASSFVRANTEAFF. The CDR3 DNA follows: TGTGCCAGCAGCTTCGTCAGGGCGAACACTGAAGCTTTCTTT. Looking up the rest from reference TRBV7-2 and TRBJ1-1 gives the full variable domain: GAGVSQSPSNKVTEKGKDVELRCDPISGHTALYWYRQSLGQGLEFLIYFQGNSAPDKSGLPSDRFSAERTGGSVSTLTIQRTQQEDSAVYLCASSFVRANTEAFFGQGTRLTVV.